This T cell receptor beta chain was sequenced in a study of blood T cell repertoires in COVID-19. Germline V gives CDR1 SGHRS, CDR2 YFSETQ. The V gene lost 4 bases and the J gene lost 0 bases, with 22 bases spanning the gap. This CDR3 region has 18 residues. Profiling relied on immunoSEQ multiplex PCR, and the TCRdb table lists in-frame clones only, not all of them. The sample includes about 310,000 clones, 90% of them seen just once. Sequenced input: PBMCs or T cells enriched from blood (not recorded which). This sequence joins TRBV5-1 and TRBJ1-1, with a possible D match to TRBD1 (5 bases). The receptor's source is a woman between 18 and 29 years old with acute COVID-19. The chain's CDR3 is CASSQLSSRGVMNTEAFF. The CDR3 DNA reads as TGCGCCAGCAGCCAGCTTTCTAGTCGGGGGGTCATGAACACTGAAGCTTTCTTT.